The sequence of this T cell receptor beta chain was determined in a study of persistence of HIV-infected CD4 T cells. As to this clone: Antigen specificity is unknown.

The libraries were made with immunoSEQ version 4 in survey mode. Here immunoSEQ multiplex PCR was the method, and the copy in TCRdb shows in-frame clones only, minus some. The sample yields 30,000 to 45,000 clones, 80% to 85% seen once. This CDR3 is built from 19 residues. Trimming pared 1 base from V and 4 bases from J, leaving 23 bases between. CDR1 LGHNT and CDR2 FRNRAP come from the germline V gene. Overlapping HIV-1 Gag 15-mer peptides at about 1 ug per peptide per mL were used. Memory cells lacking CD40L and CD69 with high CD45RO were sorted. Suppressive ART was started during chronic HIV-1 infection in these adults. Donors had undetectable plasma HIV-1 RNA, under 50 copies/mL, for 4+ years. Before stimulation, PBMCs underwent CD8+ T cell depletion.

The clonotype was recovered from an adult with HIV. The donor label of this sample is uncertain. The V gene is TRBV12-5, the J gene TRBJ1-5, with unresolved D. The sample in question was cultured CD4+ T cells from PBMCs, obtained from a patient who received antiretroviral therapy. The CDR3 nucleotides read TGTGCTAGTGGTTTGGGCGCATTCTCACATGACGGGATGAATCAGCCCCAGCATTTT. Encoded protein: CASGLGAFSHDGMNQPQHF. Complete variable domain (other parts from reference TRBV12-5 and TRBJ1-5): DARVTQTPRHKVTEMGQEVTMRCQPILGHNTVFWYRQTMMQGLELLAYFRNRAPLDDSGMPKDRFSAEMPDATLATLKIQPSEPRDSAVYFCASGLGAFSHDGMNQPQHFGDGTRLSIL.